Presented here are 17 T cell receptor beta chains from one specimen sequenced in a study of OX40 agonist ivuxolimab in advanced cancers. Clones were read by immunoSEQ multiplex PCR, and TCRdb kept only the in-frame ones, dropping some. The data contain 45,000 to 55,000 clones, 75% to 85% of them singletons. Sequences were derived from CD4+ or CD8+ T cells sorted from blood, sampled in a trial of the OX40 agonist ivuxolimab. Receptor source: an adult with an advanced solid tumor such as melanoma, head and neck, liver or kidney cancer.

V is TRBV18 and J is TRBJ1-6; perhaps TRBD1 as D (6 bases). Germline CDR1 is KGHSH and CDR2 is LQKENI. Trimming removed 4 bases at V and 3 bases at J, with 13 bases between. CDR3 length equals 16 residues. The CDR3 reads CASSRSGEGYNSPLHF. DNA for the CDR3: TGTGCCAGCTCACGTTCAGGGGAAGGCTATAATTCACCCCTCCACTTT. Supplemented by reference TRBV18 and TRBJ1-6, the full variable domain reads NAGVMQNPRHLVRRRGQEARLRCSPMKGHSHVYWYRQLPEEGLKFMVYLQKENIIDESGMPKERFSAEFPKEGPSILRIQQVVRGDSAAYFCASSRSGEGYNSPLHFGNGTRLTVT.

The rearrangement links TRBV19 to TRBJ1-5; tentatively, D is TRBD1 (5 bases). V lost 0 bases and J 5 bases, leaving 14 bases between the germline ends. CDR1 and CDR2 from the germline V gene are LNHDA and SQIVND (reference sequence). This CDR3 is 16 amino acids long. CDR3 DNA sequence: TGTGCCAGTAGTATAGAAGACAGCCGCCGTTATCAGCCCCAGCATTTT. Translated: CASSIEDSRRYQPQHF.

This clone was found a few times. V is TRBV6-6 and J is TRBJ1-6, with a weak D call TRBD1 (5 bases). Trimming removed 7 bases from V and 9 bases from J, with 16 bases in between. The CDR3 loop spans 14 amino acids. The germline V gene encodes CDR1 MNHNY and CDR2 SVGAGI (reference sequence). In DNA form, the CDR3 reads TGTGCCAGCACCACGGGAGGGACCAGTTCACCCCTCCACTTT. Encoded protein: CASTTGGTSSPLHF.

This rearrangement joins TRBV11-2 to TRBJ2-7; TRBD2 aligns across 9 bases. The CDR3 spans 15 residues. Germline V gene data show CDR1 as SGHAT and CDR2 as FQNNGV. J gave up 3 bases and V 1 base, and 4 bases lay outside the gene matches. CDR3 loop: CASSLGASGVYEQYF. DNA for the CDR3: TGTGCCAGCAGCTTAGGGGCTAGCGGGGTCTACGAGCAGTACTTC.

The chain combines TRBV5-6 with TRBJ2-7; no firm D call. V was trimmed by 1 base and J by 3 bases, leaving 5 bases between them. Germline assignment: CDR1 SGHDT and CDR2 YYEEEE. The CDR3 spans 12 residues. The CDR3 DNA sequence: TGTGCCAGCAGCTTGTTAAACTACGAGCAGTACTTC. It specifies CASSLLNYEQYF.

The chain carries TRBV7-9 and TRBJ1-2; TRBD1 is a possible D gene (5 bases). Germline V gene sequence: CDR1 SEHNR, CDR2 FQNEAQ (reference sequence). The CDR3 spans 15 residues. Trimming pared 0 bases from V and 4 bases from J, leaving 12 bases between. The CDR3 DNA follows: TGTGCCAGCAGCTTAGCGGGGGGAGCCGCCTATGGCTACACCTTC. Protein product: CASSLAGGAAYGYTF.

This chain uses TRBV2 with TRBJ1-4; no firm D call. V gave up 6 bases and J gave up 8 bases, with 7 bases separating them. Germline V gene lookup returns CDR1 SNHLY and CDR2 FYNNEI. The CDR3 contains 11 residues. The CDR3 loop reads CASRASEKLFF. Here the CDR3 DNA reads TGTGCCAGCAGGGCCTCGGAAAAACTGTTTTTT. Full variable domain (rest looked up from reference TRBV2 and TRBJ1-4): EPEVTQTPSHQVTQMGQEVILRCVPISNHLYFYWYRQILGQKVEFLVSFYNNEISEKSEIFDDQFSVERPDGSNFTLKIRSTKLEDSAMYFCASRASEKLFFGSGTQLSVL.

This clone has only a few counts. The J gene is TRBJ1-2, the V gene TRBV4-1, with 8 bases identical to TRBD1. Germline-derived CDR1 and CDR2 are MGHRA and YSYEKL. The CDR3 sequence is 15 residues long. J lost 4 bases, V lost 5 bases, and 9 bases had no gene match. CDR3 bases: TGCGCCAGCAGCTCCCGGGACAGGCCCCTCTATGGCTACACCTTC. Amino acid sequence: CASSSRDRPLYGYTF.

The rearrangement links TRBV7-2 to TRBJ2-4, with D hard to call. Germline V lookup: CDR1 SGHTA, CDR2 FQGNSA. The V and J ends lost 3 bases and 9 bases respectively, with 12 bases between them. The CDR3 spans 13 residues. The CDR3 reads CASSLTRPAIQYF. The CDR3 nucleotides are TGTGCCAGCAGCTTGACAAGACCTGCCATTCAGTACTTC.

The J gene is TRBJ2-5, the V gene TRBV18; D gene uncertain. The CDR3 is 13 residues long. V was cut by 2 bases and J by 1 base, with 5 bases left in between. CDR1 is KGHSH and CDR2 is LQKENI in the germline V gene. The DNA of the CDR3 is TGTGCCAGCTCACCAGGGCTCCAAGAGACCCAGTACTTC. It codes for CASSPGLQETQYF. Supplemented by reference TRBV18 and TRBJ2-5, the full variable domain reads NAGVMQNPRHLVRRRGQEARLRCSPMKGHSHVYWYRQLPEEGLKFMVYLQKENIIDESGMPKERFSAEFPKEGPSILRIQQVVRGDSAAYFCASSPGLQETQYFGPGTRLLVL.

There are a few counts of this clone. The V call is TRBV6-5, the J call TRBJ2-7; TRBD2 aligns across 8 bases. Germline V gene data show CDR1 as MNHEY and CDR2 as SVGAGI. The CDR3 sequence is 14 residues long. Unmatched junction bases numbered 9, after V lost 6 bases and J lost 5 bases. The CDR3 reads CASRAGGGVNEQYF. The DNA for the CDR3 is TGTGCCAGCAGAGCCGGGGGGGGAGTGAACGAGCAGTACTTC.

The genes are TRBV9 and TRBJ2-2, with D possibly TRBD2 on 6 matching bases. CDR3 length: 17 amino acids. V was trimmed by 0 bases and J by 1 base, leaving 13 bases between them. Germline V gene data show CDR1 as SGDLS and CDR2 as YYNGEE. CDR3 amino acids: CASSVAGGALNTGELFF. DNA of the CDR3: TGTGCCAGCAGCGTAGCAGGCGGGGCGCTGAACACCGGGGAGCTGTTTTTT.

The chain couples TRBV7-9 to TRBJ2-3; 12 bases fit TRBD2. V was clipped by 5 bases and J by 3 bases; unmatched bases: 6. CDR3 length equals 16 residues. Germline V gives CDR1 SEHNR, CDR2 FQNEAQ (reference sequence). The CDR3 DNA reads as TGTGCCAGCAGCCGACCCGGACTAGCGGGGACAGATACGCAGTATTTT. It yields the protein CASSRPGLAGTDTQYF.

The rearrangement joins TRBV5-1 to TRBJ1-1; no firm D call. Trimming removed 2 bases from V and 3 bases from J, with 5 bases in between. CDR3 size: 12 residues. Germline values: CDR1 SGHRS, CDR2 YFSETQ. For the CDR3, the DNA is TGCGCCAGCAGCTTTGGGGACACTGAAGCTTTCTTT. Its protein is CASSFGDTEAFF.

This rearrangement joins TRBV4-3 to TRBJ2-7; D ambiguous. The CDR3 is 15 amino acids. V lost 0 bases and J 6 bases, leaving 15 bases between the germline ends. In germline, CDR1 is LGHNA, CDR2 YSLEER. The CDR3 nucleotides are TGCGCCAGCAGCCAAGAAGTGGTACGGCCGGGCGAGCAGTACTTC. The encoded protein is CASSQEVVRPGEQYF.

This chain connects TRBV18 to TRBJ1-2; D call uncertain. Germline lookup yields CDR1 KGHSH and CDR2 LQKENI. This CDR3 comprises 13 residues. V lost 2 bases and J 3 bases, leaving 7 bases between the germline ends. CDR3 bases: TGTGCCAGCTCACCAGCAGAGTACTATGGCTACACCTTC. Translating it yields CASSPAEYYGYTF.

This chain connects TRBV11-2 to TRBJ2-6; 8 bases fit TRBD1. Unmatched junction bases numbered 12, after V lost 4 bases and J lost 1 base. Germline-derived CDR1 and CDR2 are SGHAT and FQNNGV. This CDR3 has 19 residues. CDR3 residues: CASSSRQGSPRSGANVLTF. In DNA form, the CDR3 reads TGTGCCAGCAGCTCAAGACAGGGGTCCCCCAGATCTGGGGCCAACGTCCTGACTTTC.